Listed below are T cell receptor beta chains from one sample, sequenced in a study of blood T cells in healthy people across ages. Each CDR3 protein is one row after TCRdb ran MiXCR on the 5' RACE reads. The sample carries some 930,000 distinct CDR3 sequences, just under 30% recorded once. The sample was also reused in another study, on T cells of mothers and their children.

Sequences were obtained from blood. The receptors originated from a woman aged 40-49 years in good health. CDR3s leave out the opening cysteine and the closing phenylalanine or tryptophan.

v_call	j_call	cdr3_aa
TRBV5-5	TRBJ1-4	ASSRQGQGNEKLF
TRBV25-1	TRBJ2-6	ASSGAGVKTGTNVLT
TRBV7-9	TRBJ2-1	ASRPGQGSDYNEQF
TRBV21-1	TRBJ2-7	ASSNRTGCTEQY
TRBV27	TRBJ1-1	ASSGQGPNTEAF
TRBV28	TRBJ2-5	ASSFGRGEKKETQY
TRBV12-3/TRBV12-4	TRBJ2-7	ASSILDRGTQY
TRBV20-1	TRBJ2-6	SATGQGVSGANVLT
TRBV28	TRBJ2-5	ASSERTSSEETQY
TRBV4-1	TRBJ2-5	ASSQPSGRMEQY
TRBV28	TRBJ1-5	ASSLGIQRPQH
TRBV14	TRBJ2-3	ASSQGSADTQY
TRBV25-1	TRBJ2-1	ASSPGQGRHEQF
TRBV28	TRBJ1-2	ASRETGGDNYGYT
TRBV7-2	TRBJ1-2	ASSLEAGVYGYT
TRBV24-1	TRBJ2-3	ATSESHSTDTQY
TRBV2	TRBJ2-7	ASLDRDRGYEQY
TRBV9	TRBJ2-5	ASSVGRRGEETQY
TRBV7-2	TRBJ2-5	ASSLVGGVQETQY
TRBV15	TRBJ2-2	ATSRDFDSGYTGELF